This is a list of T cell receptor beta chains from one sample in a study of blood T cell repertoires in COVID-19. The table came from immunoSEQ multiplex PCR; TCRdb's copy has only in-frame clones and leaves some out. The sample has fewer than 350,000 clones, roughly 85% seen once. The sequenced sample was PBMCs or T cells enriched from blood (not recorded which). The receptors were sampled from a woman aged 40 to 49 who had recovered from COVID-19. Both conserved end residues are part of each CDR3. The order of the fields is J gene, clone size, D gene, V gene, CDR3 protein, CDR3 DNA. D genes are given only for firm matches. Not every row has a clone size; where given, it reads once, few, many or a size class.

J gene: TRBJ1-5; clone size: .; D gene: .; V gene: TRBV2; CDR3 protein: CASSEDQFTVGNQPQHF; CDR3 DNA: TGTGCCAGCAGTGAAGACCAGTTTACCGTGGGCAATCAGCCCCAGCATTTT
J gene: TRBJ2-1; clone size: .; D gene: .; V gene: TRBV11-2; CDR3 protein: CASSYTSGSSYNEQFF; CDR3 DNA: TGTGCCAGCAGCTATACCAGCGGAAGCTCCTACAATGAGCAGTTCTTC
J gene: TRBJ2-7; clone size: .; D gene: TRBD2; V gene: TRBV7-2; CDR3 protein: CASSPGTSESYEQYF; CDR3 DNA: TGTGCCAGCAGTCCCGGGACTAGCGAGTCCTACGAGCAGTACTTC
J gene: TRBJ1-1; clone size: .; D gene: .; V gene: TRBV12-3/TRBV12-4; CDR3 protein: CASSLLGPEAFF; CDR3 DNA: TGTGCCAGCAGTTTACTGGGCCCTGAAGCTTTCTTT
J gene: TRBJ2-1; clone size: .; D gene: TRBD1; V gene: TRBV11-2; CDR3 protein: CASSFDRDNEQFF; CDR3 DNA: TGTGCCAGCAGCTTCGACAGGGACAATGAGCAGTTCTTC
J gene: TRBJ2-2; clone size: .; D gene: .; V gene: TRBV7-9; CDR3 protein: CASSLIGEELFF; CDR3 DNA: TGTGCCAGCAGCTTAATAGGGGAAGAGCTGTTTTTT
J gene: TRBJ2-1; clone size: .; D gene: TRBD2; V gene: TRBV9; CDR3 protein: CASSSSFSGRVNNEQFF; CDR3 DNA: TGTGCCAGCAGCTCATCCTTTAGCGGGAGAGTTAACAATGAGCAGTTCTTC
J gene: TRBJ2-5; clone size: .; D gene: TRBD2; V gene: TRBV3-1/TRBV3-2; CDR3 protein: CASSQGASGRAETQYF; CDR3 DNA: TGTGCCAGCAGCCAAGGGGCTAGCGGCAGGGCTGAGACCCAGTACTTC
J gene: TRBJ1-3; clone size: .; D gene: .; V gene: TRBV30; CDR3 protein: CAWSVAGSSFSGNTIYF; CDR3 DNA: TGTGCCTGGAGTGTTGCGGGCAGTTCCTTCTCTGGAAACACCATATATTTT
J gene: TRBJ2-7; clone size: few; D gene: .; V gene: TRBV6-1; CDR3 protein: CASSEAQGWTYEQYF; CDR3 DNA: TGTGCCAGCAGTGAAGCGCAGGGCTGGACCTACGAGCAGTACTTC
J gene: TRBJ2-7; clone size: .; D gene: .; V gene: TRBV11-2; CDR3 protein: CASSISGYEQYF; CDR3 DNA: TGTGCCAGCAGTATAAGCGGGTACGAGCAGTACTTC
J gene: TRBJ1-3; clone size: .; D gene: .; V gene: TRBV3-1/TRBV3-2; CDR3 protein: CASSYDRSGNTIYF; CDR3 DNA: TGTGCCAGCAGCTACGACAGGTCCGGAAACACCATATATTTT
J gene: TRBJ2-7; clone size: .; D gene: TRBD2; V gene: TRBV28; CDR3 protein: CASSLGGAGEGFEQYF; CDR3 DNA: TGTGCCAGCAGTTTAGGTGGAGCGGGAGAAGGTTTCGAGCAGTACTTC
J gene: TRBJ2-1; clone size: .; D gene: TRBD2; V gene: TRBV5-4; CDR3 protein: CASSLGGSGRINEQFF; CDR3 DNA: TGTGCCAGCAGCTTGGGAGGTAGCGGGAGGATCAATGAGCAGTTCTTC
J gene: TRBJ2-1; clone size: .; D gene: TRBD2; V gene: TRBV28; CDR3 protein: CASSLLGEGPYNEQFF; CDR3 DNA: TGTGCCAGCAGTTTGTTGGGGGAGGGCCCCTACAATGAGCAGTTCTTC
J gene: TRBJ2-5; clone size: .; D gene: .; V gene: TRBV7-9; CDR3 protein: CASSFFGGETQYF; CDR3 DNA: TGTGCCAGCAGCTTCTTTGGAGGGGAGACCCAGTACTTC
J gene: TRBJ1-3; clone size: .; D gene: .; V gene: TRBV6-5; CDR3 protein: CASGLDPAGNTIYF; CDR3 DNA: TGTGCCAGCGGGCTTGATCCTGCAGGAAACACCATATATTTT
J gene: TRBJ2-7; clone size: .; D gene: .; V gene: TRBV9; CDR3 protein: CASSADWSGYEQYF; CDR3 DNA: TGTGCCAGCAGCGCTGACTGGTCGGGCTACGAGCAGTACTTC
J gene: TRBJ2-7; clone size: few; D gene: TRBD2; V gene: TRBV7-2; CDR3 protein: CASSLSSGGVYEQYF; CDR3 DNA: TGTGCCAGCAGCCTTTCTTCGGGAGGGGTCTACGAGCAGTACTTC
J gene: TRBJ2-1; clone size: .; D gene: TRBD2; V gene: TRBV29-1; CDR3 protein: CSVEGGRRGEQFF; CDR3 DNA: TGCAGCGTAGAAGGCGGGAGGAGGGGTGAGCAGTTCTTC
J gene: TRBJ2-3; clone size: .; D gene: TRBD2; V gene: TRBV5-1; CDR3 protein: CASSPPLLAGGITDTQYF; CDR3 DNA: TGCGCCAGCAGCCCCCCCCTCCTAGCGGGGGGGATCACAGATACGCAGTATTTT
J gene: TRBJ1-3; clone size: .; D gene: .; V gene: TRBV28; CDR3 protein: CASSFIQSGNTIYF; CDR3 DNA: TGTGCCAGCAGTTTCATTCAGTCTGGAAACACCATATATTTT
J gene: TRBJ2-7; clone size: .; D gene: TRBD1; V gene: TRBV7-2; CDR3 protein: CASSRTGVGYEQYF; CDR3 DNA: TGTGCCAGCAGCCGGACAGGGGTGGGTTACGAGCAGTACTTC
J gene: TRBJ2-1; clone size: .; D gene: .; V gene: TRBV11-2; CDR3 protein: CASSFGRASSYNEQFF; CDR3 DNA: TGTGCCAGCAGCTTCGGGCGGGCGAGCTCCTACAATGAGCAGTTCTTC
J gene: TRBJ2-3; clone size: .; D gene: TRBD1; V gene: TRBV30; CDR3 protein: CAWSPDRGGFTDTQYF; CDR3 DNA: TGTGCCTGGAGCCCGGACAGGGGGGGTTTCACAGATACGCAGTATTTT
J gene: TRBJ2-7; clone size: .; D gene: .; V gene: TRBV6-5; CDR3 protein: CASMEQGRYEQYF; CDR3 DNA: TGTGCCAGCATGGAACAGGGTCGCTACGAGCAGTACTTC
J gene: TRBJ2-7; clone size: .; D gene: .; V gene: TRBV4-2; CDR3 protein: CASSQEYGLPFYEQYF; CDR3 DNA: TGTGCCAGCAGCCAAGAGTACGGACTACCTTTCTACGAGCAGTACTTC
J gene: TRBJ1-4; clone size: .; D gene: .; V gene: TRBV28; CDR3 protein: CASSSPGRVGGKLFF; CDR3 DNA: TGTGCCAGCAGCTCACCCGGGCGCGTGGGGGGAAAACTGTTTTTT
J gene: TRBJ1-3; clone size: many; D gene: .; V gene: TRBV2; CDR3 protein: CASSEGDSSGNTIYF; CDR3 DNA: TGTGCCAGCAGTGAAGGCGACAGCTCTGGAAACACCATATATTTT
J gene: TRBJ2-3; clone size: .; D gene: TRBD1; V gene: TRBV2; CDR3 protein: CASSRQGPDTQYF; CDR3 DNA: TGTGCCAGCAGTAGACAGGGTCCCGATACGCAGTATTTT